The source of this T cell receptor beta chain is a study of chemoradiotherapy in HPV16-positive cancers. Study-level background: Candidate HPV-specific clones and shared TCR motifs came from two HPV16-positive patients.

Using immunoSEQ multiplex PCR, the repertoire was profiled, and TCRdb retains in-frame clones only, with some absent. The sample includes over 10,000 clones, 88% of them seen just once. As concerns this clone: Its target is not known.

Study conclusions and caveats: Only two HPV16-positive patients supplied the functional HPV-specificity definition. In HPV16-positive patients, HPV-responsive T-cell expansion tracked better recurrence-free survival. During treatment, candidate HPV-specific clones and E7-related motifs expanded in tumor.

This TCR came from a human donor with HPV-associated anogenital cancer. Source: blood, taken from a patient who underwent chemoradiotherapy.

The CDR3 reads CASSQGVSYEQYF. The CDR3 bases are TGTGCCAGTTCCCAAGGGGTCTCCTACGAGCAGTACTTC. V and J are TRBV5-5 and TRBJ2-7, with D possibly being TRBD1 (5 bases). Looked up from germline, CDR1 is SGHKS and CDR2 is YYEKEE (reference sequence). CDR3 length: 13 residues. V dropped 8 bases and J dropped 0 bases, with 12 bases sitting between them.